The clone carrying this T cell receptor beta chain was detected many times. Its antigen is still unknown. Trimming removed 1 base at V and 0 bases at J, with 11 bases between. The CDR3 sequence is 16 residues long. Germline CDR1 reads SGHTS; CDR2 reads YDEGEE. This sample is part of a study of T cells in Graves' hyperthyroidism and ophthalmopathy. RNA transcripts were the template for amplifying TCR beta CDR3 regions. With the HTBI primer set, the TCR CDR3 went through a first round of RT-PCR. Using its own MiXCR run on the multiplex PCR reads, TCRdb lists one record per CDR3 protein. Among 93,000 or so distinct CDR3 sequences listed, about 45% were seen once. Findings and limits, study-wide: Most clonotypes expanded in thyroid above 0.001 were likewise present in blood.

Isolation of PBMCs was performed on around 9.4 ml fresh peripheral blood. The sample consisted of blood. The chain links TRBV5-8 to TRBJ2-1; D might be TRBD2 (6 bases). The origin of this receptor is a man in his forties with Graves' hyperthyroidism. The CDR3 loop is CASSLYFGSSYNEQFF. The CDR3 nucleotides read TGTGCCAGCAGCTTGTATTTCGGGAGCTCCTACAATGAGCAGTTCTTC.